This T cell receptor beta chain stems from a study of shared clonotypes between healthy human individuals. Study overall: There were three CD4 naive, three CD4 memory, two CD8 naive and one CD8 memory plates per donor.

In germline, CDR1 is KGHSH, CDR2 LQKENI. This CDR3 region has 18 residues. V shed 3 bases, J shed 4 bases, and the junction held 8 bases outside the gene matches. This clone is a singleton in its sample. Its antigen is unknown. Study results and caveats: In general, naive subsets displayed greater estimated richness than memory subsets did.

TCRdb keeps only in-frame clones here, not all; method: immunoSEQ multiplex PCR. The sample consists of roughly 1,600,000 clones, 97% to 99% of them appearing once. The sequence was obtained from a man aged 25-45 years in good health. Sample: naive CD4+ T cells sorted from blood. Indicated subset: CD45RA+ positively selected. The chain uses TRBV18 and TRBJ2-5; 16 bases match TRBD2. CDR3 region: CASSPGTSGRAGRETQYF. In nucleotides, the CDR3 is TGTGCCAGCTCACCGGGGACTAGCGGGAGGGCCGGAAGAGAGACCCAGTACTTC. Full variable domain (missing parts from reference TRBV18 and TRBJ2-5): NAGVMQNPRHLVRRRGQEARLRCSPMKGHSHVYWYRQLPEEGLKFMVYLQKENIIDESGMPKERFSAEFPKEGPSILRIQQVVRGDSAAYFCASSPGTSGRAGRETQYFGPGTRLLVL.